These 23 T cell receptor beta chains came from one sample sequenced in a study of beta chain features in type 1 diabetes. Sequenced material consisted of expressed TCRB transcripts (all of the isolated RNA was reverse transcribed). TCRdb's table, derived via immunoSEQ multiplex PCR, lists solely in-frame clones and lacks some. Of some 160,000 clones listed, 6.5% to 10% are singletons. Overall study findings and caveats: Within each of all four CD4+ subsets, Type 1 diabetes patients had TCRB CDR3s that were moderately but significantly shorter.

These receptors' antigens are unknown. The sequenced material came from central memory CD4+ T cells from blood. The receptors derive from a woman under 30 with type 1 diabetes.

V is TRBV18 and J is TRBJ1-2; TRBD1 aligns across 8 bases. This CDR3 has 15 amino acids. The germline CDR1 and CDR2 sequences are KGHSH and LQKENI. The junction had 10 bases not matched to a gene; V was cut back by 4 bases and J by 6 bases. The CDR3 here is CASSLGQGGFDGYTF. For the CDR3, the DNA is TGTGCCAGCTCACTCGGACAGGGTGGATTTGATGGCTACACCTTC.

This chain connects TRBV7-3 to TRBJ2-2, with TRBD2 matching 9 bases. The germline V gene encodes CDR1 SGHTA and CDR2 FQGTGA. Unmatched junction bases numbered 10, after V lost 6 bases and J lost 2 bases. The CDR3 sequence is 17 residues long. The CDR3 protein is CASRAGGTIGNTGELFF. DNA for the CDR3: TGTGCCAGCAGGGCGGGGGGGACAATAGGAAACACCGGGGAGCTGTTTTTT.

The rearrangement joins TRBV5-8 to TRBJ1-1; D is unclear. The V and J ends lost 5 bases and 7 bases respectively, with 9 bases between them. Germline CDR1 and CDR2: SGHTS and YDEGEE. This CDR3 has 11 amino acids. Here the CDR3 DNA reads TGTGCCAGCAGGACTGCACTTGAAGCTTTCTTT. This translates into CASRTALEAFF.

The sample holds a few counts of this clone. The chain carries TRBV7-2 and TRBJ1-5, with TRBD1 identical over 7 bases. V dropped 4 bases and J dropped 6; count of bases not matched to a gene: 6. CDR1 SGHTA and CDR2 FQGNSA come from the germline V gene. CDR3 length: 14 residues. The CDR3 nucleotides are TGTGCCAGCAGCTCACGACAGGGTAGTCAGCCCCAGCATTTT. Amino acids: CASSSRQGSQPQHF.

The V gene is TRBV10-3, the J gene TRBJ1-1; TRBD1 might be the D (5 bases). CDR1 and CDR2 (germline): ENHRY, SYGVKD. V lost 2 bases to trimming and J lost 1 base, with 11 bases between them. The CDR3 covers 15 residues. CDR3 DNA: TGTGCCATCAGTGAGAGGGACTTTGAGAACACTGAAGCTTTCTTT. This sequence encodes CAISERDFENTEAFF.

This clone was recorded a few times. This chain links TRBV19 with TRBJ2-1; D may be TRBD2 (5 bases). Germline V gene sequence: CDR1 LNHDA, CDR2 SQIVND (reference sequence). The CDR3 is 14 residues long. Trimming left V 5 bases short and J 6 bases short, with 14 bases between. In DNA form, the CDR3 reads TGTGCCAGTAGTCGCCGCGGGCTACCCAATGAGCAGTTCTTC. It codes for CASSRRGLPNEQFF.

The chain combines TRBV28 with TRBJ1-2; D gene ambiguous. V was pared by 6 bases and J by 8 bases, with 13 bases between. This CDR3 spans 12 amino acids. The germline gives CDR1 MDHEN, CDR2 SYDVKM. CDR3 bases: TGTGCCAGCAGCGCAGCCTCTAGCGGCTACACCTTC. This translates into CASSAASSGYTF.

V gene TRBV11-2 combines with J gene TRBJ2-2; D remains ambiguous. This CDR3 is built from 14 residues. The V gene lost 0 bases and the J gene lost 6 bases, with 8 bases spanning the gap. The germline CDR1 and CDR2 sequences are SGHAT and FQNNGV. This CDR3 is CASSLERQSGELFF. CDR3 in DNA: TGTGCCAGCAGCTTAGAGAGACAATCCGGGGAGCTGTTTTTT.

The chain employs TRBV30 and TRBJ1-3, with a possible D match to TRBD1 (5 bases). The length of the CDR3 is 15 residues. The germline V gene has CDR1 GTSNPN and CDR2 SVGIG (reference sequence). Trimming left V 5 bases short and J 1 base short, with 15 bases between. The CDR3 bases are TGTGCCTGGGGACTCCCCGGGGGATCTGGAAACACCATATATTTT. It is translated as CAWGLPGGSGNTIYF.

There are a few counts of this clone. The junction shows a germline mismatch at one end, possibly a read error. The chain combines TRBV6-6 with TRBJ1-3; possible D gene TRBD1, 5 bases. The germline CDR1 and CDR2 sequences are MNHNY and SVGAGI (reference sequence). This CDR3 has 15 residues. CDR3 DNA sequence: TGTGCCATCAGTGAGTCGTCAGGGTCTGGAAACACCATATATTTT. This gives the protein CAISESSGSGNTIYF.

The rearrangement joins TRBV5-1 to TRBJ2-1, with TRBD2 matching 10 bases. CDR3 length: 16 amino acids. CDR1 is SGHRS and CDR2 is YFSETQ in the germline V gene. The V and J ends lost 0 bases and 4 bases, in that order; junction bases with no gene match: 4. Here the CDR3 reads CASSLVSSGSYNEQFF. CDR3 in DNA: TGCGCCAGCAGCTTGGTCTCTAGCGGGAGTTACAATGAGCAGTTCTTC.

In its sample, this clone was seen many times. V usage is TRBV2 and J usage is TRBJ2-2; no clear D gene. CDR3 length: 14 amino acids. Germline V gene data show CDR1 as SNHLY and CDR2 as FYNNEI. The ends were cut back, 4 bases at V and 2 bases at J, with 8 bases in the middle. The CDR3: CASSVNSNTGELFF. DNA for the CDR3: TGTGCCAGCAGTGTTAACTCCAACACCGGGGAGCTGTTTTTT.

A few counts support this clone. CDR3 region: CRAATTGEAFF. CDR3 DNA: TGCAGGGCCGCCACCACAGGCGAAGCTTTCTTT. The J gene is TRBJ1-1, the V gene TRBV20-1, with a possible D match to TRBD1 (5 bases). Germline CDR1 reads DFQATT; CDR2 reads SNEGSKA (reference sequence). The CDR3 extends over 11 amino acids.

This rearrangement joins TRBV7-2 to TRBJ1-5; perhaps TRBD1 as D (5 bases). The CDR3 is 17 residues long. Germline-derived CDR1 and CDR2 are SGHTA and FQGNSA. Trimming took 1 base from V and 0 from J, leaving 13 bases between them. This chain's CDR3 is CASSLVSHRFSNQPQHF. CDR3 bases: TGTGCCAGCAGCTTAGTCTCCCACAGGTTTAGCAATCAGCCCCAGCATTTT.

In this sample, this clone turned up a few times. CDR3 nucleotide sequence: TGTGCCAGCAGCTCCGGACTAGTCGTTGATGAGCAGTTCTTC. Its translation is CASSSGLVVDEQFF. The chain has TRBV7-3 and TRBJ2-1, with 7 bases matching TRBD2. Germline assignment: CDR1 SGHTA and CDR2 FQGTGA. The CDR3 length is 14 residues. Trimming cost V 4 bases and J 8 bases; bases outside gene matches: 8.

This clone has a handful of counts. V gene TRBV28 combines with J gene TRBJ2-3; D ambiguous. CDR1 and CDR2 from the germline V gene are MDHEN and SYDVKM. CDR3 size: 12 residues. Deletions cut 8 bases from V and 4 bases from J, with 10 bases between. The CDR3 coding sequence is TGTGCCAGCTCCAGTCCCCCAGATACGCAGTATTTT. Translated, it gives CASSSPPDTQYF. Complete variable domain (other parts from reference TRBV28 and TRBJ2-3): DVKVTQSSRYLVKRTGEKVFLECVQDMDHENMFWYRQDPGLGLRLIYFSYDVKMKEKGDIPEGYSVSREKKERFSLILESASTNQTSMYLCASSSPPDTQYFGPGTRLTVL.

The V and J genes are TRBV4-2 and TRBJ2-7, with 12 nucleotides matching TRBD2. J lost 2 bases, V lost 4 bases, and 9 bases had no gene match. Germline assignment: CDR1 LGHNA and CDR2 YNFKEQ. CDR3 size: 17 residues. The CDR3 region is CASSLRTSGASTYEQYF. The CDR3 DNA is TGTGCCAGCAGCCTCAGGACTAGCGGGGCTTCCACCTACGAGCAGTACTTC.

This clone has only a few counts. The chain links TRBV7-8 to TRBJ2-5, with TRBD1 matching 7 bases. After removal of 5 bases from V and 5 bases from J, the junction contained 5 bases not matched to a gene. CDR1 is SGHVS and CDR2 is FQNEAQ in the germline V gene. This CDR3 is built from 13 residues. The CDR3 sequence: CASSPDRVETQYF. The CDR3 DNA follows: TGTGCCAGCAGCCCTGACAGGGTTGAGACCCAGTACTTC.

Only a few counts were recorded for this clone. The gene calls are TRBV5-1 and TRBJ2-7; the match to TRBD1 covers 8 bases. J was trimmed by 3 bases and V by 4 bases; bases with no gene match: 3. CDR3 length: 13 residues. The V gene's germline CDR1 is SGHRS and CDR2 YFSETQ. The CDR3, as DNA: TGCGCCAGCAGCGGAGGACAGGGCTACGAGCAGTACTTC. Translating it yields CASSGGQGYEQYF.

CDR3 sequence: CASRTYSYNEQFF. The CDR3, as DNA: TGTGCCAGCAGGACTTATTCCTACAATGAGCAGTTCTTC. This sequence joins TRBV6-5 and TRBJ2-1; no clear D. This CDR3 is built from 13 residues. CDR1 and CDR2 from the germline V gene are MNHEY and SVGAGI. V lost 6 bases, J lost 1 base, and 7 bases lay in between.

The genes are TRBV7-8 and TRBJ2-7, with D perhaps matching TRBD1 (5 bases). V shed 3 bases and J shed 6 bases, with 12 bases lying between them. This CDR3 has 13 amino acids. The V gene's germline CDR1 is SGHVS and CDR2 FQNEAQ. The CDR3 DNA sequence: TGTGCCAGCAGCTTTTCAGGGATGCGCGAGCAGTACTTC. This sequence encodes CASSFSGMREQYF.

This clone turned up a few times. The genes are TRBV29-1 and TRBJ2-7; TRBD1 agrees at 7 bases. This CDR3 region has 15 residues. Trimming removed 4 bases from V and 3 bases from J; junction bases left unmatched: 12. CDR1 is SQVTM, CDR2 ANQGSEA, per germline. The CDR3 protein is CSVGVTQGLNYEQYF. As DNA, the CDR3 is TGCAGCGTTGGGGTTACACAGGGGCTGAACTACGAGCAGTACTTC.

The CDR3 nucleotides are TGTGCCATCGGTGGCTCCGACAGGCTACAGCCCCAGCATTTT. Translating gives CAIGGSDRLQPQHF. This sequence joins TRBV10-3 and TRBJ1-5; TRBD1 is a possible D gene (6 bases). CDR1 ENHRY and CDR2 SYGVKD come from the germline V gene. V was clipped by 8 bases and J by 7 bases, with 18 bases between them. The CDR3 loop spans 14 amino acids.